Shown below are 22 T cell receptor beta chains from a single sample sequenced in a study of cytomegalovirus exposure and HLA in healthy donors. Use of 60 Vbeta and 13 Jbeta primers characterized the PCR. TCRdb's copy holds only in-frame clones and misses some; the assay was immunoSEQ multiplex PCR. This sample carries 90,000 to 120,000 clones, 79% of them seen once, and the ten largest clones take approximately 3%. The specimen sequenced was PBMCs. The receptors were sampled from a middle-aged woman in good health and CMV-seronegative.

The chain uses TRBV5-4 and TRBJ2-1; 8 nucleotides match TRBD1. The CDR3 has 13 residues. CDR1 SGHNT and CDR2 YYREEE come from the germline V gene (reference sequence). The junction had 5 bases not matched to a gene; V was cut back by 6 bases and J by 6 bases. In DNA, the CDR3 is TGTGCCAGCAACTTACAGGGGGTCAATGAGCAGTTCTTC. Protein product: CASNLQGVNEQFF.

The chain is built from TRBV5-1 and TRBJ2-7, with D perhaps matching TRBD2 (6 bases). V lost 4 bases, J lost 3 bases, and 17 bases lay in between. The CDR3 is made up of 15 amino acids. The V gene's germline CDR1 is SGHRS and CDR2 YFSETQ. The chain's CDR3 is CASSPVGGVGYEQYF. In DNA, the CDR3 is TGCGCCAGCAGCCCGGTCGGCGGGGTCGGCTACGAGCAGTACTTC.

The chain is built from TRBV7-2 and TRBJ1-2, with 8 nucleotides matching TRBD1. V was clipped by 2 bases and J by 3 bases; unmatched bases: 5. Germline CDR1 reads SGHTA; CDR2 reads FQGNSA. This CDR3 is built from 15 residues. CDR3: CASSLKTGGYYGYTF. CDR3 coding DNA: TGTGCCAGCAGCTTAAAAACAGGGGGGTACTATGGCTACACCTTC.

V and J are TRBV7-8 and TRBJ1-2; TRBD1 aligns across 7 bases. Trimming at V came to 5 bases and at J to 2 bases, leaving 5 bases not matched to a gene. This CDR3 contains 14 residues. Per the germline V gene, CDR1 is SGHVS and CDR2 is FQNEAQ. DNA of the CDR3: TGTGCCAGCAGCCCGGGACAGACCAACTATGGCTACACCTTC. It specifies CASSPGQTNYGYTF.

This chain uses TRBV7-2 with TRBJ2-5, with 11 bases matching TRBD2. CDR3 size: 16 residues. CDR1 and CDR2 from the germline V gene are SGHTA and FQGNSA. J lost 6 bases, V lost 1 base, and 7 bases had no gene match. The CDR3 spells CASSLGVAGGGKTQYF. CDR3 bases: TGTGCCAGCAGCTTAGGGGTAGCGGGAGGGGGGAAGACCCAGTACTTC. The complete variable domain, with remaining parts taken from reference TRBV7-2 and TRBJ2-5, reads GAGVSQSPSNKVTEKGKDVELRCDPISGHTALYWYRQSLGQGLEFLIYFQGNSAPDKSGLPSDRFSAERTGGSVSTLTIQRTQQEDSAVYLCASSLGVAGGGKTQYFGPGTRLLVL.

The chain recombines TRBV15 with TRBJ1-1; D unclear. Germline-derived CDR1 and CDR2 are LNHNV and YYDKDF (reference sequence). The CDR3 is made up of 12 amino acids. The V end lost 2 bases, the J end lost 3 bases, and 4 bases lay between the germline ends. Here the CDR3 DNA reads TGTGCCACCAGCAGACTGTACACTGAAGCTTTCTTT. Translation: CATSRLYTEAFF. The complete variable domain, with remaining parts taken from reference TRBV15 and TRBJ1-1, reads DAMVIQNPRYQVTQFGKPVTLSCSQTLNHNVMYWYQQKSSQAPKLLFHYYDKDFNNEADTPDNFQSRRPNTSFCFLDIRSPGLGDTAMYLCATSRLYTEAFFGQGTRLTVV.

V gene TRBV9 combines with J gene TRBJ2-3; D is possibly TRBD1 or TRBD2 (5 bases each). Germline V gives CDR1 SGDLS, CDR2 YYNGEE. The CDR3 extends over 16 amino acids. V shed 4 bases and J shed 0 bases, with 15 bases lying between them. The CDR3 loop is CASSLGVTSSTDTQYF. CDR3 nucleotide sequence: TGTGCCAGCAGCTTAGGGGTTACTAGTAGCACAGATACGCAGTATTTT. The full variable domain, rest sourced from reference TRBV9 and TRBJ2-3, is DSGVTQTPKHLITATGQRVTLRCSPRSGDLSVYWYQQSLDQGLQFLIQYYNGEERAKGNILERFSAQQFPDLHSELNLSSLELGDSALYFCASSLGVTSSTDTQYFGPGTRLTVL.

The V gene is TRBV2, the J gene TRBJ2-5; 8 nucleotides line up with TRBD1. The DNA end is more similar to TRBJ2-7, so the J call may be wrong. CDR3 length: 15 amino acids. Germline CDR1 and CDR2: SNHLY and FYNNEI. CDR3 bases: TGTGCCAGCATGAGGGGACAGGTTTCTTTCTACGAGCAGTACTTC. Translated, it gives CASMRGQVSFYEQYF.

The V gene is TRBV5-6, the J gene TRBJ2-5; no clear D gene. This CDR3 region has 15 residues. Germline lookup yields CDR1 SGHDT and CDR2 YYEEEE. V gave up 5 bases and J gave up 3 bases, with 17 bases separating them. CDR3 in amino acids: CASRSTRDLEETQYF. DNA for the CDR3: TGTGCCAGCAGATCTACCCGAGACCTAGAAGAGACCCAGTACTTC.

V is TRBV7-2 and J is TRBJ2-7, with 14 bases that match TRBD2. The CDR3 sequence is 14 residues long. Germline assignment: CDR1 SGHTA and CDR2 FQGNSA. Trimming at V came to 5 bases and at J to 6 bases, leaving 3 bases not matched to a gene. The CDR3 DNA reads as TGTGCCAGCAGCCAGACTAGCGGGAGGGTCGAGCAGTACTTC. Its translation: CASSQTSGRVEQYF. The full variable domain, with the rest looked up from reference TRBV7-2 and TRBJ2-7, is GAGVSQSPSNKVTEKGKDVELRCDPISGHTALYWYRQSLGQGLEFLIYFQGNSAPDKSGLPSDRFSAERTGGSVSTLTIQRTQQEDSAVYLCASSQTSGRVEQYFGPGTRLTVT.

CDR3 sequence: CASSQLYSNQPQHF. The CDR3, as DNA: TGTGCCAGCAGTCAGTTATATAGCAATCAGCCCCAGCATTTT. The chain recombines TRBV6-1 with TRBJ1-5; D is undetermined. Germline V gene data show CDR1 as MNHNS and CDR2 as SASEGT. Trimming stripped 5 bases from V and 0 bases from J, with 8 bases between. The CDR3 loop spans 14 amino acids.

The chain has TRBV28 and TRBJ2-3; 8 bases agree with TRBD1. The germline V gene encodes CDR1 MDHEN and CDR2 SYDVKM. With 6 bases clipped from V and 4 bases from J, the junction kept 6 bases outside the gene matches. The CDR3 is made up of 14 amino acids. In nucleotides, the CDR3 is TGTGCCAGCAGCATCCCGGGACAGGCAGATACGCAGTATTTT. It codes for CASSIPGQADTQYF.

The rearrangement links TRBV5-4 to TRBJ1-2; tentatively, D is TRBD1 (5 bases). The V end was cut by 0 bases, the J end by 3 bases, with 9 bases between. CDR1 and CDR2 (germline): SGHNT, YYREEE (reference sequence). The CDR3 length is 14 residues. CDR3: CASSLGGEDYGYTF. CDR3 bases: TGTGCCAGCAGCTTGGGGGGCGAGGACTATGGCTACACCTTC.

The CDR3 protein is CASSLRQANTGELFF. The CDR3 DNA reads as TGTGCCAGCAGCTTAAGACAGGCTAACACCGGGGAGCTGTTTTTT. J is TRBJ2-2 and V is TRBV5-5; TRBD1 might be the D (6 bases). Germline V gene lookup returns CDR1 SGHKS and CDR2 YYEKEE (reference sequence). Trimming stripped 2 bases from V and 2 bases from J, with 10 bases between. The CDR3 extends over 15 amino acids. Using reference TRBV5-5 and TRBJ2-2 for the parts outside the CDR3, the full variable domain is DAGVTQSPTHLIKTRGQQVTLRCSPISGHKSVSWYQQVLGQGPQFIFQYYEKEERGRGNFPDRFSARQFPNYSSELNVNALLLGDSALYLCASSLRQANTGELFFGEGSRLTVL.

In regard to this clone: Additional DNA sequences in this sample encode the identical CDR3. The chain carries TRBV5-5 and TRBJ1-1; TRBD1 aligns across 7 bases. The CDR3 contains 19 residues. Germline trimming cut 0 bases from V and 1 base from J; bases unmatched to any gene: 15. CDR1 is SGHKS and CDR2 is YYEKEE in the germline V gene (reference sequence). CDR3 in DNA: TGTGCCAGCAGCTTGGCCCTACAGGGGTTAGGAGGACAGAACACTGAAGCTTTCTTT. Residues: CASSLALQGLGGQNTEAFF.

The chain joins TRBV28 to TRBJ2-1; 12 nucleotides agree with TRBD2. Germline CDR1 is MDHEN and CDR2 is SYDVKM. Trimming removed 5 bases from V and 2 bases from J; junction bases left unmatched: 4. This CDR3 contains 16 residues. The CDR3 bases are TGTGCCAGCAGTCCACCTAGCGGGGGGGCCTACAATGAGCAGTTCTTC. It codes for CASSPPSGGAYNEQFF.

The chain recombines TRBV5-1 with TRBJ2-3, with TRBD2 matching over 7 bases. There are 16 residues in the CDR3. Per the germline V gene, CDR1 is SGHRS and CDR2 is YFSETQ. V lost 4 bases and J lost 5; bases outside the gene matches: 13. This CDR3 reads CASSHTGRGDGDTQYF. The CDR3 DNA is TGCGCCAGCAGCCATACGGGCCGGGGGGACGGAGATACGCAGTATTTT.

This clone appeared once. The V call is TRBV7-2, the J call TRBJ2-7, with a weak D call TRBD1 (6 bases). The CDR3 length is 14 residues. Germline V gene lookup returns CDR1 SGHTA and CDR2 FQGNSA. Trimming removed 3 bases at V and 5 bases at J, with 14 bases between. The CDR3 DNA sequence: TGTGCCAGCAGCTTTGACCGGACAGCTCACGAGCAGTACTTC. Its protein product is CASSFDRTAHEQYF.

CDR3 protein: CASRAAATKANYGYTF. Written as DNA, the CDR3 is TGTGCCAGCAGGGCTGCGGCAACTAAAGCTAACTATGGCTACACCTTC. The rearrangement uses TRBV28 and TRBJ1-2, with unresolved D. There are 16 residues in the CDR3. The V end was cut by 6 bases, the J end by 0 bases, with 17 bases between. From germline, CDR1 is MDHEN and CDR2 SYDVKM.

V usage is TRBV27 and J usage is TRBJ2-5; possibly TRBD2 for D (6 bases). Trimming left V 2 bases short and J 0 bases short, with 7 bases between. The CDR3 has 14 residues. Germline values: CDR1 MNHEY, CDR2 SMNVEV (reference sequence). CDR3 protein: CASSLGGYQETQYF. The CDR3 DNA reads TGTGCCAGCAGTTTAGGGGGGTACCAAGAGACCCAGTACTTC.

There are a few counts of this clone. J is TRBJ1-5 and V is TRBV28; D gene ambiguous. V dropped 3 bases and J dropped 5 bases, with 11 bases sitting between them. The V gene's germline CDR1 is MDHEN and CDR2 SYDVKM. The CDR3 has 14 amino acids. The CDR3 coding sequence is TGTGCCAGCAGTTTTAGCCATCCTCATCAGCCCCAGCATTTT. Amino acids: CASSFSHPHQPQHF.

This sequence joins TRBV11-2 and TRBJ1-2, with TRBD1 matching over 10 bases. Looked up from germline, CDR1 is SGHAT and CDR2 is FQNNGV. This CDR3 has 16 residues. Trimming took 4 bases from V and 6 from J; bases not matched to a gene: 11. CDR3 amino acids: CASSSLMTGGTNGYTF. The DNA of the CDR3 is TGTGCCAGCAGCTCCCTAATGACAGGGGGCACCAATGGCTACACCTTC.